These T cell receptor beta chains were read from a single sample in a study of radiotherapy plus CTLA-4 blockade in lung cancer. Data came from immunoSEQ multiplex PCR; TCRdb stores just in-frame clones and leaves some out. Counted here are roughly 32,000 clones, more than 80% occurring once; the ten biggest clones make up roughly 25%. This specimen consisted of peripheral blood, obtained from a patient treated with radiotherapy plus ipilimumab. These receptors originate from a human donor with non-small cell lung cancer that progressed on radiotherapy plus ipilimumab. Both conserved end residues are part of each CDR3. Fields, in order: J gene, D gene, clone size, V gene, CDR3 DNA, CDR3 protein. The D gene is left open where the match is weak. Size is stated for part of the rows, as once, few or many counts, or as a class when the clone is expanded.

TRBJ1-2	-	-	TRBV7-6	TGTGCCACCATTATCCTCGGACAGAAGCCTAACTATGGCTACACCTTC	CATIILGQKPNYGYTF
TRBJ1-2	-	-	TRBV5-4	TGTGCCAGCAGCCTGGGAGGCTACACATACTATGGCTACACCTTC	CASSLGGYTYYGYTF
TRBJ2-5	-	-	TRBV7-6	TGTGCCAGCAGCCCGACCGGAGGGGAGACCCAGTACTTC	CASSPTGGETQYF
TRBJ2-7	TRBD1	-	TRBV29-1	TGCAGCGTTGGGACAGGCAACTACGAGCAGTACTTC	CSVGTGNYEQYF
TRBJ2-5	TRBD1	once	TRBV6-1	TGTGCCAGCAGTGAATCCCCGGGACAGTTATCTCCACGGGGGACCCAGTACTTC	CASSESPGQLSPRGTQYF
TRBJ1-6	TRBD1	-	TRBV19	TGTGCCAGTAGTCCGGGGACAGGGACCTATAATTCACCCCTCCACTTT	CASSPGTGTYNSPLHF
TRBJ2-1	-	-	TRBV29-1	TGCAGCGTTGAGTACCCACACTACAATGAGCAGTTCTTC	CSVEYPHYNEQFF
TRBJ2-7	-	-	TRBV6-6	TGTGCCAGCAGTAGAACAGTGACCTCCTACGAGCAGTACTTC	CASSRTVTSYEQYF
TRBJ1-6	-	-	TRBV9	TGTGCCAGCAGCGTAGTGGGAGAGGCCTATAATTCACCCCTCCACTTT	CASSVVGEAYNSPLHF
TRBJ1-2	-	-	TRBV9	TGTGCCAGCAGCGTAGGATCGGGTGGCTACACCTTC	CASSVGSGGYTF
TRBJ1-6	-	once	TRBV7-8	TGTGCCAGCAGCCCCCGGGACTATAATTCACCCCTCCACTTT	CASSPRDYNSPLHF